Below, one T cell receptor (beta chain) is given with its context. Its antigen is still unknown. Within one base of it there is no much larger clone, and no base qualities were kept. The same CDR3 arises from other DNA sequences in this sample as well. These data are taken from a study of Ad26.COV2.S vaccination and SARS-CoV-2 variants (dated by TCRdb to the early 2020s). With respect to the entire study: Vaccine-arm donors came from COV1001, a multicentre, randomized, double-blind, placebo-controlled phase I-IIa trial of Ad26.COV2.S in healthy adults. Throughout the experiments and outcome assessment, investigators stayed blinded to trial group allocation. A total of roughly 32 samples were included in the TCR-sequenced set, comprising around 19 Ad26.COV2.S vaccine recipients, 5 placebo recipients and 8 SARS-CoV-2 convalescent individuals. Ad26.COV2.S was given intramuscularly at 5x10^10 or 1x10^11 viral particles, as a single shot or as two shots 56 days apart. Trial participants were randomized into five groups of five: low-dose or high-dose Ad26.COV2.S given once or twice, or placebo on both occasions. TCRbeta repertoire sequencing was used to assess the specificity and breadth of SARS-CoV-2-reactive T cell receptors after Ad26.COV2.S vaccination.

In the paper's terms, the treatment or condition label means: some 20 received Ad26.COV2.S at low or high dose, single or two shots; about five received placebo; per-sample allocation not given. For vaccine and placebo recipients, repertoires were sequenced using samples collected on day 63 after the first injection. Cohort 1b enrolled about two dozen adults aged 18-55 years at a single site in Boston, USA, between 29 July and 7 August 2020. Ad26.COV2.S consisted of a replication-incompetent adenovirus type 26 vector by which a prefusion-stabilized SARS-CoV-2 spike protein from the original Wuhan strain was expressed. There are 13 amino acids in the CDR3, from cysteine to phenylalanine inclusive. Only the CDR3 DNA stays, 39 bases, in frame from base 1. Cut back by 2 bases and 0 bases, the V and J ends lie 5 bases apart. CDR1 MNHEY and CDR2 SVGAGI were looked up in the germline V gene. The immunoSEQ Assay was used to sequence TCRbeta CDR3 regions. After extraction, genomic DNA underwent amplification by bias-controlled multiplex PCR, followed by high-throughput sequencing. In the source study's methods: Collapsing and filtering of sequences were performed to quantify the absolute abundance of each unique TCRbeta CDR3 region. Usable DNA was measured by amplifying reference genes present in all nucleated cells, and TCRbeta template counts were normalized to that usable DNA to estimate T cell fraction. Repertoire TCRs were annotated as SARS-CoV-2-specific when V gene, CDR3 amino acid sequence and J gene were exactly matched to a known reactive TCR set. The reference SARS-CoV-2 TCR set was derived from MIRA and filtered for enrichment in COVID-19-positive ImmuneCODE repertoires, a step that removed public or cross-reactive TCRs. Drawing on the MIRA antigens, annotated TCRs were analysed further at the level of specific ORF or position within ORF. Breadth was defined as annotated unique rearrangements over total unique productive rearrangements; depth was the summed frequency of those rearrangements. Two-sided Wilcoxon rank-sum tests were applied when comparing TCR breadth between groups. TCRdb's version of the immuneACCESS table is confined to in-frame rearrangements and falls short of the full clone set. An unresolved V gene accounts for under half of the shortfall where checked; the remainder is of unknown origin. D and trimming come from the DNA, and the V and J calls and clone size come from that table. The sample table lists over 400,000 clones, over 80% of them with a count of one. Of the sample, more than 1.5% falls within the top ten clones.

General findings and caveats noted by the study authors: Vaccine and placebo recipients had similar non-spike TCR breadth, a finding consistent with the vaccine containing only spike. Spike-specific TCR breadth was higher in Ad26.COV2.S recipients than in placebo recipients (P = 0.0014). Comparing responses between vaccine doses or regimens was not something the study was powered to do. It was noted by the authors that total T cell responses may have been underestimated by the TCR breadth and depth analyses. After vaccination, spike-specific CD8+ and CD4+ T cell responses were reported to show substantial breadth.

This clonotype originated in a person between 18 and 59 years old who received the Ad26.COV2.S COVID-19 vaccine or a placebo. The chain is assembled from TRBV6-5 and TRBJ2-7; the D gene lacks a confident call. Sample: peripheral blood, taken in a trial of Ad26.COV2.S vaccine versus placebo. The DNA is TGTGCCAGCAGTTACGACCGCTCCTACGAGCAGTACTTC. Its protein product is CASSYDRSYEQYF.